This T cell receptor (beta chain) was recorded in a study of glioma-infiltrating T cells after dendritic cell vaccination. Across the whole study: Patients had newly diagnosed or recurrent glioblastoma and received dendritic cell vaccines. General study points: Only a small number of patients had complete blood and tumor samples.

The data were produced by immunoSEQ multiplex PCR, yet TCRdb's version contains in-frame clones alone and is incomplete. The sample shows under 70,000 clones, approximately 78% of them seen only once. The sample holds a few counts of this clone. Its antigen remains unknown. After removal of 3 bases from V and 5 bases from J, the junction contained 3 bases not matched to a gene. Looked up from germline, CDR1 is SNHLY and CDR2 is FYNNEI. CDR3 length equals 13 residues. The starting material was blood, obtained before dendritic cell vaccination. This receptor was identified in a human donor with glioblastoma. The chain employs TRBV2 and TRBJ1-2; TRBD1 matches 7 bases. The CDR3, as DNA: TGTGCCAGCAGTGACAGGGGGACATATGGCTACACCTTC. This translates into CASSDRGTYGYTF.